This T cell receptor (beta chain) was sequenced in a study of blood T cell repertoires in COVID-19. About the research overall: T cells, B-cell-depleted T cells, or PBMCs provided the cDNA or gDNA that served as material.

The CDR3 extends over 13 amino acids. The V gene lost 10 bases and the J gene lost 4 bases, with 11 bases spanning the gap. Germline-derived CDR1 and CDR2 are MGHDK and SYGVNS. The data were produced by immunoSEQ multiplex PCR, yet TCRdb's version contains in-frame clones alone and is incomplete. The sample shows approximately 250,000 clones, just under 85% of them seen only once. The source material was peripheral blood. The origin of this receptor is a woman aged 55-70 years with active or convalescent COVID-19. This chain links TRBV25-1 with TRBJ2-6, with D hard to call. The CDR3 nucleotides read TGTGCCATCAACCGAGGAGGGGCCAACGTCCTGACTTTC. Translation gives CAINRGGANVLTF.